The 8 T cell receptor beta chains below all came from one sample that was sequenced in a study of T cell responses to AZD1222 COVID-19 vaccine. Measured with immunoSEQ multiplex PCR; TCRdb has only the in-frame clones, and not every one. This table has 75,000 to 100,000 clones, about 86% appearing once. The specimen was peripheral blood, collected on day 0 of MenACWY control vaccination. Source of these receptors: an adult in good health.

CDR3 sequence reads: CASSYSGNVNEQYF. Here the CDR3 DNA reads TGTGCCAGCAGTTACTCGGGGAACGTCAACGAGCAGTACTTC. The gene calls are TRBV6-5 and TRBJ2-7; D gene uncertain. Trimming stripped 0 bases from V and 5 bases from J, with 11 bases between. The CDR3 runs 14 residues. In germline, CDR1 is MNHEY, CDR2 SVGAGI.

The chain carries TRBV6-2 or TRBV6-3 and TRBJ1-2, with 11 nucleotides matching TRBD1. Per germline, CDR1 MNHEY and CDR2 SVGEGT. V lost 6 bases and J lost 7; bases outside the gene matches: 13. CDR3 size: 16 residues. The CDR3 sequence: CASSSSGTGGQGGYTF. DNA for the CDR3: TGTGCCAGCAGCAGCTCCGGGACAGGGGGTCAGGGTGGCTACACCTTC.

The rearrangement uses TRBV4-1 and TRBJ2-1, with 15 bases matching TRBD2. This CDR3 contains 16 residues. V shed 4 bases, J shed 9 bases, and the junction held 7 bases outside the gene matches. Germline V CDR1 and CDR2: MGHRA, YSYEKL. The CDR3 protein is CASSLGLAGGKSEQFF. The DNA for the CDR3 is TGCGCCAGCAGCCTGGGACTAGCGGGGGGTAAGAGTGAGCAGTTCTTC.

V usage is TRBV9 and J usage is TRBJ1-2; D possibly corresponds to TRBD1 (6 bases). The CDR3 covers 15 residues. The germline V gene has CDR1 SGDLS and CDR2 YYNGEE. V lost 4 bases, J lost 4 bases, and 17 bases lay in between. This CDR3 reads CASSRAPGQLYGYTF. The DNA of the CDR3 is TGTGCCAGCAGCCGAGCCCCGGGACAACTCTATGGCTACACCTTC.

This chain uses TRBV5-1 with TRBJ1-4; weak D call: TRBD1 (6 bases). Germline values: CDR1 SGHRS, CDR2 YFSETQ. The germline V and J ends were trimmed by 3 bases and 8 bases, with 14 bases remaining between them. The CDR3 has 14 amino acids. CDR3 coding DNA: TGCGCCAGCAGCTCGGACCCCAGGGGAGAAAAACTGTTTTTT. Encoded protein: CASSSDPRGEKLFF.

This chain connects TRBV29-1 to TRBJ1-2; 12 positions match TRBD1. V lost 2 bases, J lost 7 bases, and 8 bases stayed unmatched. Germline CDR1 reads SQVTM; CDR2 reads ANQGSEA. This CDR3 comprises 15 residues. The CDR3 is CSVERGTGGSAGYTF. The CDR3, as DNA: TGCAGCGTTGAACGGGGGACAGGGGGCTCGGCTGGCTACACCTTC. The whole variable domain, remainder taken from reference TRBV29-1 and TRBJ1-2, is SAVISQKPSRDICQRGTSLTIQCQVDSQVTMMFWYRQQPGQSLTLIATANQGSEATYESGFVIDKFPISRPNLTFSTLTVSNMSPEDSSIYLCSVERGTGGSAGYTFGSGTRLTVV.

The chain joins TRBV19 to TRBJ2-3; possibly TRBD1 for D (5 bases). The ends were cut back, 5 bases at V and 4 bases at J, with 13 bases in the middle. The CDR3 extends over 14 amino acids. CDR1 is LNHDA and CDR2 is SQIVND in the germline V gene (reference sequence). CDR3 DNA sequence: TGTGCCAGTAGTCCACTCACAGGTCCAGATACGCAGTATTTT. Protein sequence: CASSPLTGPDTQYF.

This chain joins TRBV13 and TRBJ2-7; 8 bases align to TRBD1. The germline V gene has CDR1 PRHDT and CDR2 FYEKMQ (reference sequence). V trimming: 6 bases; J trimming: 0 bases; junction bases outside the gene matches: 4. The CDR3 runs 14 residues. CDR3 protein: CASRRGQGSYEQYF. CDR3 nucleotide sequence: TGTGCCAGCAGGCGAGGACAGGGCTCCTACGAGCAGTACTTC.